This T cell receptor (beta chain) was documented in a study of PD-L1 blockade in urothelial cancer. Study background: Analysis of the blood was performed 3 weeks (second dose) and 6 weeks after treatment start.

The patients' disease, urothelial carcinoma, was locally advanced or metastatic. Each patient supplied 1 to 8 pretreatment and on-treatment samples. The CDR3 consists of 17 residues. The V end was cut by 4 bases, the J end by 0 bases, with 14 bases between. Germline V gene data show CDR1 as SGHNT and CDR2 as YYREEE (reference sequence). Only in-frame clones appear in the TCRdb table, and some are missing; sequencing was by immunoSEQ multiplex PCR. Of 35,000 to 50,000 clones listed, more than 75% were seen once; the top ten hold less than 15%. Here the sequenced sample was PBMCs, taken around atezolizumab (anti-PD-L1) treatment. This sequence joins TRBV5-4 and TRBJ1-6; a weak D match, TRBD1 (5 bases). This TCR came from a woman aged 55-70 years with urothelial cancer. The CDR3 here is CASSLGGRSSYNSPLHF. The CDR3 DNA reads as TGTGCCAGCAGCCTGGGGGGGAGGAGCTCCTATAATTCACCCCTCCACTTT.